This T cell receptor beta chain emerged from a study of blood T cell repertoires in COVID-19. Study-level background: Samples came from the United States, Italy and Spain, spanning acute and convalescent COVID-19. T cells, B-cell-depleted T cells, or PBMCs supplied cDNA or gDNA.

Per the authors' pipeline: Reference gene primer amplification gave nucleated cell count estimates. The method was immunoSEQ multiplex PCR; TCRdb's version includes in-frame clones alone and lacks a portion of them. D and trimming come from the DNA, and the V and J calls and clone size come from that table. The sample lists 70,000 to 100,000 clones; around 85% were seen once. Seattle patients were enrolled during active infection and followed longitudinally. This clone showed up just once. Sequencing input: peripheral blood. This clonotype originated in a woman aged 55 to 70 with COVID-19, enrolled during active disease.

CDR3 residues: CASSERAGGRTDTQYF. In nucleotides, the CDR3 is TGTGCCAGCAGTGAACGAGCGGGGGGGAGGACAGATACGCAGTATTTT. The chain employs TRBV2 and TRBJ2-3, with 10 nucleotides matching TRBD2. Germline values: CDR1 SNHLY, CDR2 FYNNEI. This CDR3 has 16 amino acids. Germline trimming cut 2 bases from V and 3 bases from J; bases unmatched to any gene: 5. The full variable domain, completed using reference TRBV2 and TRBJ2-3, is EPEVTQTPSHQVTQMGQEVILRCVPISNHLYFYWYRQILGQKVEFLVSFYNNEISEKSEIFDDQFSVERPDGSNFTLKIRSTKLEDSAMYFCASSERAGGRTDTQYFGPGTRLTVL.